The rows below give T cell receptor beta chains drawn from one sample of a study of cytomegalovirus exposure and HLA in healthy donors. Here immunoSEQ multiplex PCR was the method, and the copy in TCRdb shows in-frame clones only, minus some. The sample records 300,000 to 400,000 clones, around 86% being singletons. The sequencing input was PBMCs. The receptor set was obtained from a woman aged 18-29 years in good health and CMV-seronegative. CDR3s include the opening cysteine and the closing phenylalanine or tryptophan. D genes are given only for firm matches. Rows may omit the clone size; those that give it use once, few, many or a size class.

cdr3_length: 15; v_call: TRBV7-9; j_call: TRBJ2-5; clone_size: .; d_call: TRBD2; cdr3_nt: TGTGCCAGCAGCACGGGACTAGCGGTTCAAGAGACCCAGTACTTC; cdr3_aa: CASSTGLAVQETQYF
cdr3_length: 16; v_call: TRBV6-5; j_call: TRBJ2-6; clone_size: .; d_call: .; cdr3_nt: TGTGCCAGCAGTTATCAAGGGAGGCCTGGGGCCAACGTCCTGACTTTC; cdr3_aa: CASSYQGRPGANVLTF
cdr3_length: 13; v_call: TRBV28; j_call: TRBJ1-1; clone_size: .; d_call: .; cdr3_nt: TGTGCCAGCAGTTTAGGGGGGGCCACTGAAGCTTTCTTT; cdr3_aa: CASSLGGATEAFF
cdr3_length: 16; v_call: TRBV28; j_call: TRBJ2-1; clone_size: .; d_call: TRBD2; cdr3_nt: TGTGCCAGCGCGACGATGAGCGGGAGTCTGAACAATGAGCAGTTCTTC; cdr3_aa: CASATMSGSLNNEQFF
cdr3_length: 16; v_call: TRBV29-1; j_call: TRBJ2-1; clone_size: .; d_call: .; cdr3_nt: TGCAGCCTCGTCCCGCGTGGGGACTTTGAGCGAAATGAGCAGTTCTTC; cdr3_aa: CSLVPRGDFERNEQFF
cdr3_length: 14; v_call: TRBV29-1; j_call: TRBJ2-7; clone_size: .; d_call: .; cdr3_nt: TGCAGCGTTGAAGATGATGACAGATCCTACGAGCAGTACTTC; cdr3_aa: CSVEDDDRSYEQYF
cdr3_length: 12; v_call: TRBV4-1; j_call: TRBJ2-7; clone_size: .; d_call: .; cdr3_nt: TGCGCCAGCAGCCATCCCGGAGCAGAGCAGTACTTC; cdr3_aa: CASSHPGAEQYF
cdr3_length: 12; v_call: TRBV2; j_call: TRBJ2-7; clone_size: .; d_call: .; cdr3_nt: TGTGCCAGCAGTTCGACTCCGGGCGAGCAGTACTTC; cdr3_aa: CASSSTPGEQYF
cdr3_length: 15; v_call: TRBV6-5; j_call: TRBJ1-2; clone_size: .; d_call: .; cdr3_nt: TGTGCCAGCAGTTACTCTCCGGGAGCTAACTATGGCTACACCTTC; cdr3_aa: CASSYSPGANYGYTF
cdr3_length: 14; v_call: TRBV5-6; j_call: TRBJ1-1; clone_size: .; d_call: TRBD1; cdr3_nt: TGTGCCAGCAGCTGGGACAGGTCGAACACTGAAGCTTTCTTT; cdr3_aa: CASSWDRSNTEAFF
cdr3_length: 16; v_call: TRBV28; j_call: TRBJ2-7; clone_size: .; d_call: TRBD2; cdr3_nt: TGTGCCAGCAGTCCTCCGACTAGCGGGACTCTCTACGAGCAGTACTTC; cdr3_aa: CASSPPTSGTLYEQYF
cdr3_length: 16; v_call: TRBV11-2; j_call: TRBJ2-3; clone_size: .; d_call: .; cdr3_nt: TGTGCCAGCAGCCTACCTACAGGTTCCCTGGGAGATACGCAGTATTTT; cdr3_aa: CASSLPTGSLGDTQYF
cdr3_length: 16; v_call: TRBV5-6; j_call: TRBJ2-6; clone_size: .; d_call: .; cdr3_nt: TGTGCCAGCAGCTCCCTAACAGGGTCTGGGGCCAACGTCCTGACTTTC; cdr3_aa: CASSSLTGSGANVLTF
cdr3_length: 15; v_call: TRBV10-1; j_call: TRBJ2-1; clone_size: once; d_call: .; cdr3_nt: TGCGCCAGCAGTGAGGTGGGACGGAGCGGGAATGAGCAGTTCTTC; cdr3_aa: CASSEVGRSGNEQFF
cdr3_length: 15; v_call: TRBV28; j_call: TRBJ1-6; clone_size: .; d_call: TRBD1; cdr3_nt: TGTGCCAGCAATTCCCCGACAGGGTGGAATTCACCCCTCCACTTT; cdr3_aa: CASNSPTGWNSPLHF
cdr3_length: 17; v_call: TRBV5-4; j_call: TRBJ2-7; clone_size: .; d_call: TRBD2; cdr3_nt: TGTGCCAGCAGCTTTGGACTAGCGGCGGAGGGAACCTACGAGCAGTACTTC; cdr3_aa: CASSFGLAAEGTYEQYF
cdr3_length: 16; v_call: TRBV4-1; j_call: TRBJ2-7; clone_size: .; d_call: TRBD1; cdr3_nt: TGCGCCAGCAGCCAATCGACAGGGGGATTCTCCTACGAGCAGTACTTC; cdr3_aa: CASSQSTGGFSYEQYF
cdr3_length: 16; v_call: TRBV5-1; j_call: TRBJ2-7; clone_size: .; d_call: TRBD1; cdr3_nt: TGCGCCAGCAGCCCTCAGGACAGGGGGCGCTTCTACGAGCAGTACTTC; cdr3_aa: CASSPQDRGRFYEQYF
cdr3_length: 15; v_call: TRBV5-1; j_call: TRBJ2-5; clone_size: .; d_call: .; cdr3_nt: TGCGCCAGCAGCTGGGGGACATCCCGAGGGGAGACCCAGTACTTC; cdr3_aa: CASSWGTSRGETQYF
cdr3_length: 16; v_call: TRBV30; j_call: TRBJ2-1; clone_size: .; d_call: .; cdr3_nt: TGTGCCTGGAGTGTATGGTCAGTCAAATCCTACAATGAGCAGTTCTTC; cdr3_aa: CAWSVWSVKSYNEQFF
cdr3_length: 16; v_call: TRBV18; j_call: TRBJ2-3; clone_size: .; d_call: TRBD2; cdr3_nt: TGTGCCAGCTCACCCCGGACTAGCGGAAACACAGATACGCAGTATTTT; cdr3_aa: CASSPRTSGNTDTQYF
cdr3_length: 13; v_call: TRBV10-2; j_call: TRBJ1-4; clone_size: .; d_call: .; cdr3_nt: TGCGCCAGCAGGGACAGTTCACATGAAAAACTGTTTTTT; cdr3_aa: CASRDSSHEKLFF
cdr3_length: 14; v_call: TRBV13; j_call: TRBJ2-5; clone_size: few; d_call: .; cdr3_nt: TGTGCCAGCAGCCACGGACTGAATCAAGAGACCCAGTACTTC; cdr3_aa: CASSHGLNQETQYF
cdr3_length: 11; v_call: TRBV6-5; j_call: TRBJ2-7; clone_size: few; d_call: .; cdr3_nt: TGTGCCAGCAGTTACCTCTACGAGCAGTACTTC; cdr3_aa: CASSYLYEQYF
cdr3_length: 15; v_call: TRBV6-5; j_call: TRBJ2-3; clone_size: once; d_call: .; cdr3_nt: TGTGCCAGCAGCGTCGGGACTTCTCGGGGAGATACGCAGTATTTT; cdr3_aa: CASSVGTSRGDTQYF
cdr3_length: 16; v_call: TRBV4-1; j_call: TRBJ2-1; clone_size: .; d_call: TRBD1; cdr3_nt: TGCGCCAGCAGTCTTATAGGACAGGGGATATACGATGAGCAGTTCTTC; cdr3_aa: CASSLIGQGIYDEQFF
cdr3_length: 13; v_call: TRBV7-8; j_call: TRBJ2-7; clone_size: .; d_call: .; cdr3_nt: TGTGCCAGCAGCTTACGGGGGAACTACGAGCAGTACTTC; cdr3_aa: CASSLRGNYEQYF
cdr3_length: 13; v_call: TRBV10-1; j_call: TRBJ1-6; clone_size: .; d_call: .; cdr3_nt: TGCGCCAGCAGTAACAGCCTCACCACACCCCTCCACTTT; cdr3_aa: CASSNSLTTPLHF
cdr3_length: 15; v_call: TRBV4-2; j_call: TRBJ2-7; clone_size: .; d_call: TRBD1; cdr3_nt: TGTGCCAGCAGCCAAGACCGGGACAGGGAGCGCGAGCAGTACTTC; cdr3_aa: CASSQDRDREREQYF
cdr3_length: 13; v_call: TRBV19; j_call: TRBJ1-1; clone_size: .; d_call: .; cdr3_nt: TGTGCCAGTAAGGGCAGGGTAGGGACTGAAGCTTTCTTT; cdr3_aa: CASKGRVGTEAFF
cdr3_length: 13; v_call: TRBV28; j_call: TRBJ1-2; clone_size: .; d_call: .; cdr3_nt: TGTGCCAGCAGCCCGGGACTGCGATATGGCTACACCTTC; cdr3_aa: CASSPGLRYGYTF
cdr3_length: 14; v_call: TRBV5-1; j_call: TRBJ2-1; clone_size: .; d_call: TRBD2; cdr3_nt: TGCGCCAGCGGTAGACTAGCGGGCGACAATGAGCAGTTCTTC; cdr3_aa: CASGRLAGDNEQFF
cdr3_length: 11; v_call: TRBV20-1; j_call: TRBJ2-7; clone_size: .; d_call: .; cdr3_nt: TGCAGTGCCAGGGGCTCCTACGAGCAGTACTTC; cdr3_aa: CSARGSYEQYF
cdr3_length: 17; v_call: TRBV5-1; j_call: TRBJ2-2; clone_size: once; d_call: TRBD2; cdr3_nt: TGCGCCAGCAGCTTGATCCCCTCTAGCGGGAACACCGGGGAGCTGTTTTTT; cdr3_aa: CASSLIPSSGNTGELFF
cdr3_length: 17; v_call: TRBV30; j_call: TRBJ2-2; clone_size: .; d_call: .; cdr3_nt: TGTGCCTGGAGAGAAATAAGGGGCGCGGGGTACACCGGGGAGCTGTTTTTT; cdr3_aa: CAWREIRGAGYTGELFF
cdr3_length: 14; v_call: TRBV28; j_call: TRBJ2-7; clone_size: .; d_call: TRBD2; cdr3_nt: TGTGCCACCTCGAGTAGCGGGGGAGCCTACGAGCAGTACTTC; cdr3_aa: CATSSSGGAYEQYF
cdr3_length: 14; v_call: TRBV7-9; j_call: TRBJ2-7; clone_size: few; d_call: TRBD2; cdr3_nt: TGTGCCAGCAGCTTGAGCGGGAAGGAGTACGAGCAGTACTTC; cdr3_aa: CASSLSGKEYEQYF
cdr3_length: 15; v_call: TRBV15; j_call: TRBJ1-6; clone_size: .; d_call: TRBD1; cdr3_nt: TGTGCCACCAGCAGCCGGGACAGGGGTCATTCACCCCTCCACTTT; cdr3_aa: CATSSRDRGHSPLHF
cdr3_length: 17; v_call: TRBV28; j_call: TRBJ2-6; clone_size: .; d_call: .; cdr3_nt: TGTGCCAGCAGTCCTCATACAGGGAACTCTGGGGCCAACGTCCTGACTTTC; cdr3_aa: CASSPHTGNSGANVLTF
cdr3_length: 13; v_call: TRBV10-2; j_call: TRBJ2-1; clone_size: .; d_call: .; cdr3_nt: TGCGCCAGCAGTGAGTTACAAGACAATGAGCAGTTCTTC; cdr3_aa: CASSELQDNEQFF
cdr3_length: 16; v_call: TRBV7-9; j_call: TRBJ2-7; clone_size: .; d_call: .; cdr3_nt: TGTGCCAGCAGCTTCGGAGGAGACAGGCCCTCCTACGAGCAGTACTTC; cdr3_aa: CASSFGGDRPSYEQYF
cdr3_length: 15; v_call: TRBV28; j_call: TRBJ1-5; clone_size: once; d_call: .; cdr3_nt: TGTGCCAGCAGCTTGACCTCCGGGAGCAATCAGCCCCAGCATTTT; cdr3_aa: CASSLTSGSNQPQHF
cdr3_length: 14; v_call: TRBV19; j_call: TRBJ2-5; clone_size: .; d_call: TRBD2; cdr3_nt: TGTGCCAGTGACGGACAAGGCGGGGGTGAGACCCAGTACTTC; cdr3_aa: CASDGQGGGETQYF
cdr3_length: 14; v_call: TRBV7-8; j_call: TRBJ1-3; clone_size: .; d_call: .; cdr3_nt: TGTGCCAGCAGCTCGGACAGTACTGGAAACACCATATATTTT; cdr3_aa: CASSSDSTGNTIYF
cdr3_length: 14; v_call: TRBV27; j_call: TRBJ2-7; clone_size: .; d_call: TRBD2; cdr3_nt: TGTGCCAGCAGTTTAATAGCGGGAGAATACGAGCAGTACTTC; cdr3_aa: CASSLIAGEYEQYF
cdr3_length: 15; v_call: TRBV19; j_call: TRBJ2-7; clone_size: .; d_call: TRBD2; cdr3_nt: TGTGCCAGTAGTATACCGGGGAGGGTCCACTACGAGCAGTACTTC; cdr3_aa: CASSIPGRVHYEQYF
cdr3_length: 16; v_call: TRBV5-1; j_call: TRBJ2-2; clone_size: .; d_call: .; cdr3_nt: TGCGCCAGCAGCTTTGGGGCCGACAGGAACACCGGGGAGCTGTTTTTT; cdr3_aa: CASSFGADRNTGELFF
cdr3_length: 15; v_call: TRBV27; j_call: TRBJ2-1; clone_size: once; d_call: TRBD2; cdr3_nt: TGTGCCAGCAGTCCCGGGACTAGCGGGAACAATGAGCAGTTCTTC; cdr3_aa: CASSPGTSGNNEQFF
cdr3_length: 13; v_call: TRBV7-9; j_call: TRBJ2-2; clone_size: .; d_call: TRBD2; cdr3_nt: TGTGCCAGCAGATCTAGCGGGACCGGGGAGCTGTTTTTT; cdr3_aa: CASRSSGTGELFF
cdr3_length: 15; v_call: TRBV29-1; j_call: TRBJ2-5; clone_size: once; d_call: TRBD2; cdr3_nt: TGCAGCGTTAGGGAACTAGCGGGTACCCAAGAGACCCAGTACTTC; cdr3_aa: CSVRELAGTQETQYF